Below, 5 T cell receptor beta chains from the same sample are listed, as sequenced in a study of T cell responses to AZD1222 COVID-19 vaccine. Method: immunoSEQ multiplex PCR; TCRdb's copy keeps in-frame clones and lacks some. The sample records approximately 100,000 clones, roughly 84% being singletons. This specimen consisted of peripheral blood, obtained on day 0 of AZD1222 vaccination. The source of these receptors is an adult in good health.

The gene calls are TRBV25-1 and TRBJ2-7; either TRBD1 or TRBD2 may fit D (5 bases each). The V end lost 4 bases, the J end lost 5 bases, and 24 bases lay between the germline ends. Germline assignment: CDR1 MGHDK and CDR2 SYGVNS. CDR3 length: 17 residues. CDR3 amino acids: CASSVPPRTGGGDEQYF. The CDR3 DNA sequence: TGTGCCAGCAGTGTACCCCCCCGGACGGGTGGGGGAGACGAGCAGTACTTC.

The chain carries TRBV3-1 (or the pseudogene TRBV3-2) and TRBJ2-5; 8 bases are shared with TRBD2. Germline assignment: CDR1 LGHDT and CDR2 YNNKEL (reference sequence). V lost 0 bases and J lost 2; bases outside the gene matches: 8. The CDR3 sequence is 17 residues long. The CDR3 nucleotides read TGTGCCAGCAGCCAAGATCGGGCTAGCGGGTCGCAAGAGACCCAGTACTTC. It specifies CASSQDRASGSQETQYF.

This clone was observed once. The CDR3: CASSETNTGELFF. CDR3 DNA: TGTGCCAGCAGCGAGACGAACACCGGGGAGCTGTTTTTT. The chain employs TRBV9 and TRBJ2-2; D gene unclear. This CDR3 region has 13 residues. Per the germline V gene, CDR1 is SGDLS and CDR2 is YYNGEE. The V end lost 3 bases, the J end lost 0 bases, and 3 bases lay between the germline ends.

The rearrangement links TRBV29-1 to TRBJ1-2, with a tentative D call TRBD1 (5 bases). The CDR3 consists of 13 residues. With 0 bases removed from V and 4 bases from J, the gap between germline ends came to 9 bases. CDR1 and CDR2 (germline): SQVTM, ANQGSEA. The CDR3 DNA is TGCAGCGTTGAAGATGAGACAGCCTATGGCTACACCTTC. It specifies CSVEDETAYGYTF.

This clone was seen only a few times. J is TRBJ1-2 and V is TRBV20-1; unclear D gene. CDR3 size: 11 residues. The germline CDR1 and CDR2 sequences are DFQATT and SNEGSKA (reference sequence). V shed 8 bases and J shed 3 bases, with 10 bases lying between them. The CDR3, as DNA: TGCAGTACCTGGGCCTACTATGGCTACACCTTC. As protein: CSTWAYYGYTF.